Given below is one T cell receptor beta chain in context. The antigen is unknown. This sample is drawn from a study of T-cell memory formation after mild COVID-19. Per germline, CDR1 SGHRS and CDR2 YFSETQ. After removal of 0 bases from V and 1 base from J, the junction contained 4 bases not matched to a gene. The length of the CDR3 is 16 residues. Constant-segment-primed 5'RACE gave TCR alpha and TCR beta cDNA libraries with sample barcodes and UMIs. MiXCR was run by TCRdb on the 5' RACE reads, yielding one entry per CDR3 protein. The sample records about 210,000 distinct CDR3 sequences, roughly 27% being singletons. Whole-study findings and limits: Still unconfirmed is whether the second-wave clones peaking on day 37 recognized SARS-CoV-2. Clones shrinking from day 15 to 85 showed even CD4/CD8 mixes; later expanders tilted CD4+. Among contracting clones, CD4+ were mainly CM/EM and CD8+ enriched in EMRA.

The TCR sequence derives from an adult woman who had mild COVID-19 (a few samples of this study predate the infection). Cell type and time point are not known. The chain combines TRBV5-1 with TRBJ1-5; 7 bases fit TRBD1. The sample comprised PBMCs or a T cell subset sorted from them (not recorded which). This chain's CDR3 is CASSLEGAGSNQPQHF. In DNA, the CDR3 is TGCGCCAGCAGCTTGGAGGGGGCGGGAAGCAATCAGCCCCAGCATTTT.